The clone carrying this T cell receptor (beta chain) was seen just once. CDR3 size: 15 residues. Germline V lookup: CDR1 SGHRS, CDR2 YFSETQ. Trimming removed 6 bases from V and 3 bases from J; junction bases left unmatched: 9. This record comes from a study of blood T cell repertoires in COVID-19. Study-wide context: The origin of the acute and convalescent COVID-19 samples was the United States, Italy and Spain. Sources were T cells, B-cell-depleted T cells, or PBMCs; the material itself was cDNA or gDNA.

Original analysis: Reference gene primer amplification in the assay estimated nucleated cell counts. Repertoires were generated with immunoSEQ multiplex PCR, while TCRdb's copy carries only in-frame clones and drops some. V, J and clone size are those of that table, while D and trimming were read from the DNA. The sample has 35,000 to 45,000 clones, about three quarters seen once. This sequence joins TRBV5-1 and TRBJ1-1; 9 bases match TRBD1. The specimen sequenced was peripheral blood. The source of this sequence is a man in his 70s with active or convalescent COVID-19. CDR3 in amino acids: CASKRQGDGDTEAFF. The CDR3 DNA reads TGCGCCAGCAAGAGACAGGGGGATGGAGACACTGAAGCTTTCTTT.